The sequence of this TCR beta chain was determined in a study of T cell responses to AZD1222 COVID-19 vaccine. Study-wide results and limits: There were mostly white British donors and more females than males, and clonal diversity was possibly underestimated. Repertoire sampling occurred only after the peak T cell response. The study reported that nearly half of spike-specific TCRs target unmutated variant regions.

TCRdb's table, derived via immunoSEQ multiplex PCR, lists solely in-frame clones and lacks some. This sample yields 110,000 or so clones, of which approximately 90% are seen a single time; 3.5% to 4% belongs to the top ten. The CDR3 consists of 14 residues. Looked up from germline, CDR1 is SEHNR and CDR2 is FQNEAQ (reference sequence). Trimming pared 3 bases from V and 6 bases from J, leaving 9 bases between. This clone was found once. Its antigen is not identified. Pooled samples include second doses given at about 4 or 12 weeks. The sequences come from peripheral blood, collected 28 days after the second AZD1222 dose. The genes are TRBV7-9 and TRBJ1-6, with D possibly TRBD1 on 6 matching bases. This TCR came from an adult who received the AZD1222 COVID-19 vaccine. The CDR3 sequence: CASSLGTLNSPLHF. CDR3 nucleotide sequence: TGTGCCAGCAGCTTGGGGACACTTAATTCACCCCTCCACTTT.